The 29 T cell receptor beta chains reported below all come from one sample, sequenced in a study of CD8+ T cells in alopecia areata. RNA extraction was followed by reverse transcription into cDNA, which acted as the sequencing template. Using immunoSEQ multiplex PCR, the repertoire was profiled, and TCRdb retains in-frame clones only, with some absent. The sample has some 170,000 clones, roughly 58% seen once. As for treatment: oral pan-JAK inhibitor, 5-10 mg twice daily. Sample: CD4+ T cells sorted from blood, taken at approximately week 56, from a patient treated with tofacitinib. The receptor source for this set is a human donor with alopecia areata.

This sequence joins TRBV4-2 and TRBJ2-6; a weak D match, TRBD1 (5 bases). V was pared by 8 bases and J by 1 base, with 15 bases between. CDR3 size: 16 residues. Germline-derived CDR1 and CDR2 are LGHNA and YNFKEQ. CDR3 residues: CASAGRAGSGANVLTF. The DNA of the CDR3 is TGTGCCAGCGCAGGCAGGGCCGGGTCTGGGGCCAACGTCCTGACTTTC.

The rearrangement joins TRBV19 to TRBJ2-7; 10 bases fit TRBD1. V trimming: 0 bases; J trimming: 6 bases; junction bases outside the gene matches: 2. The CDR3 consists of 14 residues. Germline CDR1 reads LNHDA; CDR2 reads SQIVND (reference sequence). CDR3 nucleotide sequence: TGTGCCAGTAGTATAGAGACAGGGGGCCGCGAGCAGTACTTC. This gives the protein CASSIETGGREQYF.

This chain connects TRBV5-1 to TRBJ2-1, with TRBD2 identical over 14 bases. The junction had 3 bases not matched to a gene; V was cut back by 4 bases and J by 9 bases. Germline V gives CDR1 SGHRS, CDR2 YFSETQ. This CDR3 comprises 14 residues. The CDR3 here is CASSGTSGGAEQFF. The CDR3 coding sequence is TGCGCCAGCAGCGGGACTAGCGGGGGTGCTGAGCAGTTCTTC. Full variable domain (outside the CDR3, taken from reference TRBV5-1 and TRBJ2-1): KAGVTQTPRYLIKTRGQQVTLSCSPISGHRSVSWYQQTPGQGLQFLFEYFSETQRNKGNFPGRFSGRQFSNSRSEMNVSTLELGDSALYLCASSGTSGGAEQFFGPGTRLTVL.

The chain joins TRBV29-1 to TRBJ2-3, with 7 bases identical to TRBD2. V lost 7 bases, J lost 2 bases, and 6 bases stayed unmatched. CDR1 is SQVTM and CDR2 is ANQGSEA in the germline V gene. The CDR3 is 13 residues long. For the CDR3, the DNA is TGCAGCGGGGGGGGACGTAACACAGATACGCAGTATTTT. Its protein product is CSGGGRNTDTQYF.

This chain joins TRBV12-5 and TRBJ1-5; D is unclear. Germline loops: CDR1 LGHNT, CDR2 FRNRAP. The CDR3 runs 14 residues. Trimming cost V 7 bases and J 6 bases, with 16 bases left between them. The CDR3 DNA follows: TGTGCTAGTGCCCCGGCCGCGGGCGGTCAGCCCCAGCATTTT. Residues: CASAPAAGGQPQHF.

The gene calls are TRBV4-1 and TRBJ1-1, with TRBD1 as a possible D gene (6 bases). V was pared by 1 base and J by 4 bases, with 10 bases between. The CDR3 sequence is 14 residues long. Germline CDR1 is MGHRA and CDR2 is YSYEKL. The CDR3 DNA sequence: TGCGCCAGCAGCCAAGTTACCAGGGGCACTGAAGCTTTCTTT. Translated: CASSQVTRGTEAFF.

The chain is built from TRBV29-1 and TRBJ2-1, with 14 bases that match TRBD2. The junction had 10 bases not matched to a gene; V was cut back by 0 bases and J by 9 bases. Germline V gene data show CDR1 as SQVTM and CDR2 as ANQGSEA. CDR3 size: 17 residues. The CDR3 loop reads CSVEDRRLAGGHSEQFF. CDR3 in DNA: TGCAGCGTTGAAGATCGAAGACTAGCGGGGGGGCACAGTGAGCAGTTCTTC.

Worth noting for this clone: The CDR3 carries no conserved terminal phenylalanine or tryptophan, so it likely arises from a read error. Because the CDR3's place on the DNA is in doubt, the DNA is left out and the CDR3 is given as listed by TCRdb. The rearrangement joins TRBV28 to TRBJ1-1; TRBD1, as called in the table, went unchecked against the DNA. Germline CDR1 MDHEN, CDR2 SYDVKM. The length of the CDR3 is 12 amino acids, counting both ends. CDR3 loop: CASNKNGRELLL.

The chain employs TRBV6-5 and TRBJ1-6, with 8 bases fitting TRBD1. With 5 bases clipped from V and 9 bases from J, the junction kept 6 bases outside the gene matches. The CDR3 consists of 14 residues. Per germline, CDR1 MNHEY and CDR2 SVGAGI. CDR3 loop: CASSRTGWGSPLHF. The DNA of the CDR3 is TGTGCCAGCAGTCGGACAGGGTGGGGTTCACCCCTCCACTTT.

The chain is built from TRBV9 and TRBJ2-3; D is unclear. V lost 4 bases to trimming and J lost 1 base, with 13 bases between them. The length of the CDR3 is 15 residues. The germline V gene has CDR1 SGDLS and CDR2 YYNGEE. The CDR3 region is CASSYRLLGTDTQYF. DNA for the CDR3: TGTGCCAGCAGCTACCGGTTGCTGGGCACAGATACGCAGTATTTT.

The chain employs TRBV5-1 and TRBJ2-5, with D possibly TRBD2 on 6 matching bases. CDR1 and CDR2 (germline): SGHRS, YFSETQ. The CDR3 totals 14 residues. Trimming pared 4 bases from V and 0 bases from J, leaving 10 bases between. The CDR3 reads CASSAAGNQETQYF. The CDR3, as DNA: TGCGCCAGCAGCGCGGCGGGGAACCAAGAGACCCAGTACTTC.

This clone has more than one count but fewer than ten. The chain recombines TRBV7-9 with TRBJ2-7; 9 bases match TRBD1. The V gene end was trimmed by 3 bases and the J gene end by 2 bases; junction bases not matched to a gene: 5. The CDR3 contains 15 residues. The germline CDR1 and CDR2 sequences are SEHNR and FQNEAQ (reference sequence). In DNA form, the CDR3 reads TGTGCCAGCAGCTTCGGGACAGGGCGAACCTACGAGCAGTACTTC. It yields the protein CASSFGTGRTYEQYF.

The chain uses TRBV5-8 and TRBJ1-6; D not certain. The V end lost 7 bases, the J end lost 4 bases, and 12 bases lay between the germline ends. The CDR3 has 14 residues. The germline CDR1 and CDR2 sequences are SGHTS and YDEGEE. CDR3 sequence: CASCRKGYNSPLHF. CDR3 bases: TGTGCCAGCTGTCGAAAAGGGTATAATTCACCCCTCCACTTT.

This clone was found a few times. The V and J genes are TRBV30 and TRBJ2-2; D may be TRBD1 (6 bases). The V end lost 2 bases, the J end lost 3 bases, and 13 bases lay between the germline ends. This CDR3 has 15 amino acids. Germline-derived CDR1 and CDR2 are GTSNPN and SVGIG (reference sequence). In nucleotides, the CDR3 is TGTGCCTGGAGTAGGGGGAGAGTTGACACCGGGGAGCTGTTTTTT. Protein product: CAWSRGRVDTGELFF. Drawing the rest from reference TRBV30 and TRBJ2-2, the complete variable domain is SQTIHQWPATLVQPVGSPLSLECTVEGTSNPNLYWYRQAAGRGLQLLFYSVGIGQISSEVPQNLSASRPQDRQFILSSKKLLLSDSGFYLCAWSRGRVDTGELFFGEGSRLTVL.

Concerning this clone: Other DNA sequences in this sample translate to the same CDR3. The V call is TRBV30, the J call TRBJ1-1; D possibly corresponds to TRBD1 (5 bases). The CDR3 covers 13 residues. Looked up from germline, CDR1 is GTSNPN and CDR2 is SVGIG (reference sequence). The V gene lost 2 bases and the J gene lost 1 base, with 8 bases spanning the gap. The CDR3, as DNA: TGTGCCTGGAGTAGGGGTGGGAACACTGAAGCTTTCTTT. Amino acids: CAWSRGGNTEAFF.

The V call is TRBV5-1, the J call TRBJ2-1; 7 positions agree with TRBD2. Germline CDR1 is SGHRS and CDR2 is YFSETQ. With 4 bases clipped from V and 3 bases from J, the junction kept 7 bases outside the gene matches. There are 15 residues in the CDR3. CDR3 in amino acids: CASSPTGTNYNEQFF. The CDR3 coding sequence is TGCGCCAGCAGCCCCACCGGGACTAACTACAATGAGCAGTTCTTC.

The gene calls are TRBV5-1 and TRBJ2-1, with D hard to call. The CDR3 has 12 residues. The V end was cut by 0 bases, the J end by 5 bases, with 3 bases between. In germline, CDR1 is SGHRS, CDR2 YFSETQ. The CDR3 nucleotides are TGCGCCAGCAGCTTGGGGGACAATGAGCAGTTCTTC. It encodes CASSLGDNEQFF. Full variable domain (outside the CDR3, taken from reference TRBV5-1 and TRBJ2-1): KAGVTQTPRYLIKTRGQQVTLSCSPISGHRSVSWYQQTPGQGLQFLFEYFSETQRNKGNFPGRFSGRQFSNSRSEMNVSTLELGDSALYLCASSLGDNEQFFGPGTRLTVL.

The chain couples TRBV6-5 to TRBJ1-6, with unresolved D. Germline V gives CDR1 MNHEY, CDR2 SVGAGI. The CDR3 sequence is 15 residues long. The V end lost 5 bases, the J end lost 6 bases, and 14 bases lay between the germline ends. The CDR3 sequence is CASSKPTEANSPLHF. CDR3 DNA sequence: TGTGCCAGCAGTAAACCGACCGAGGCTAATTCACCCCTCCACTTT.

The chain combines TRBV4-1 with TRBJ1-2; maybe TRBD1 (6 bases). V was trimmed by 4 bases and J by 3 bases, leaving 18 bases between them. CDR3 size: 16 residues. Germline CDR1 is MGHRA and CDR2 is YSYEKL. CDR3 sequence reads: CASSLNPKTGDYGYTF. The CDR3 coding sequence is TGCGCCAGCAGCCTAAACCCTAAGACAGGCGACTATGGCTACACCTTC.

The rearrangement uses TRBV4-1 and TRBJ1-2; 9 nucleotides line up with TRBD1. The length of the CDR3 is 16 residues. V lost 2 bases to trimming and J lost 4 bases; unmatched junction nucleotides: 8. The germline gives CDR1 MGHRA, CDR2 YSYEKL. CDR3 sequence (DNA): TGCGCCAGCAGCCAAACCGGACAGGGGCGCGTCTATGGCTACACCTTC. This encodes CASSQTGQGRVYGYTF.

This clone was observed a few times. The chain uses TRBV29-1 and TRBJ1-4; maybe TRBD1 (6 bases). In germline, CDR1 is SQVTM, CDR2 ANQGSEA. This CDR3 contains 13 residues. V dropped 7 bases and J dropped 7 bases, with 16 bases sitting between them. The CDR3 loop is CSGSRGGGEKLFF. The CDR3, as DNA: TGCAGCGGCTCCAGGGGAGGTGGTGAAAAACTGTTTTTT.

The chain couples TRBV4-1 to TRBJ1-3; no definite D call. V lost 1 base and J lost 2, with 9 bases in between. Germline CDR1 and CDR2: MGHRA and YSYEKL. This CDR3 contains 15 residues. The chain's CDR3 is CASSQGRDTGNTIYF. For the CDR3, the DNA is TGCGCCAGCAGCCAAGGAAGGGATACTGGAAACACCATATATTTT.

This CDR3 reads CASSLVQGGYEQYF. The CDR3 nucleotides are TGTGCCAGCAGCTTGGTACAGGGGGGTTACGAGCAGTACTTC. The rearrangement uses TRBV11-2 and TRBJ2-7; 8 bases are a match to TRBD1. Unmatched junction bases numbered 5, after V lost 3 bases and J lost 4 bases. The V gene's germline CDR1 is SGHAT and CDR2 FQNNGV. This CDR3 region has 14 residues.

The V call is TRBV11-3, the J call TRBJ2-5, with unresolved D. Germline CDR1 is SGHNT and CDR2 is YENEEA. The CDR3 runs to 11 residues. With 2 bases removed from V and 7 bases from J, the gap between germline ends came to 5 bases. CDR3 in DNA: TGTGCCAGCAGCTTAACGGGGACCCAGTACTTC. Protein sequence: CASSLTGTQYF.

On this clone: This specimen includes other DNA sequences encoding the same CDR3. The V gene is TRBV29-1, the J gene TRBJ2-7; D may be TRBD2 (5 bases). Germline loops: CDR1 SQVTM, CDR2 ANQGSEA. The V end lost 4 bases, the J end lost 6 bases, and 7 bases lay between the germline ends. This CDR3 is 10 amino acids long. The CDR3 spells CSVGEGEQYF. CDR3 DNA sequence: TGCAGCGTTGGAGAGGGCGAGCAGTACTTC.

This sequence joins TRBV19 and TRBJ2-3; possibly TRBD1 for D (6 bases). Germline assignment: CDR1 LNHDA and CDR2 SQIVND (reference sequence). The length of the CDR3 is 14 residues. Trimming took off 5 bases at V and 6 bases at J, with 15 bases between the two ends. The CDR3, as DNA: TGTGCCAGTAGTTGGGCAGGGGATCGGGATACGCAGTATTTT. Translating gives CASSWAGDRDTQYF.

This chain joins TRBV9 and TRBJ1-2, with 7 bases aligning to TRBD1. The CDR3 length is 13 residues. The J segment lost 8 bases and the V segment lost 0 bases, leaving 4 bases of the junction unmatched. Per germline, CDR1 SGDLS and CDR2 YYNGEE. CDR3 DNA: TGTGCCAGCAGCGTAGTACAGGGGCGCGGCTACACCTTC. This encodes CASSVVQGRGYTF.

The chain has TRBV4-1 and TRBJ2-1; 7 nucleotides agree with TRBD2. The trim removed 0 bases at V and 1 base at J, leaving 3 bases unmatched. CDR1 is MGHRA, CDR2 YSYEKL, per germline. This CDR3 comprises 16 residues. CDR3 protein: CASSQDAGESYNEQFF. The CDR3 DNA reads as TGCGCCAGCAGCCAAGATGCGGGGGAGTCCTACAATGAGCAGTTCTTC.

The chain combines TRBV5-1 with TRBJ2-3; the D gene is possibly TRBD1 (5 bases). The CDR3 runs 14 residues. Looked up from germline, CDR1 is SGHRS and CDR2 is YFSETQ. V dropped 5 bases and J dropped 3 bases, with 13 bases sitting between them. The CDR3 spells CASSGAGMTDTQYF. CDR3 coding DNA: TGCGCCAGCAGTGGGGCAGGGATGACAGATACGCAGTATTTT.